The T cell receptor (beta chain) described here comes from a study of monozygotic twins with inflammatory bowel disease. Skipping T cell sorting, the study isolated total RNA directly from whole blood. TCRdb re-called the 5' RACE reads, yielding one record per CDR3 amino acid sequence without DNA. Recorded for this sample: over 110,000 distinct CDR3 sequences. The study, taken as a whole, reports: No one strong IBD-associated signal or clonotype was supported. Patient repertoires may have gained variability from differing immunosuppressive treatments. Against healthy co-twins, IBD patients had lower TCRbeta diversity (measured by inverse Simpson).

The germline V gene has CDR1 SQVTM and CDR2 ANQGSEA. This CDR3 has 13 residues. For this clonotype: The antigen is undetermined.

This chain links TRBV29-1 with TRBJ2-5; TCRdb indicates TRBD1, and absent DNA this call remains unverified. The TCR originated in a human donor with ulcerative colitis or Crohn's disease, or a healthy co-twin of an affected twin (not recorded which). The sequenced sample was blood. The CDR3 sequence: CSVGGVSQETQYF. Variable domain in full (rest from reference TRBV29-1 and TRBJ2-5): SAVISQKPSRDICQRGTSLTIQCQVDSQVTMMFWYRQQPGQSLTLIATANQGSEATYESGFVIDKFPISRPNLTFSTLTVSNMSPEDSSIYLCSVGGVSQETQYFGPGTRLLVL.